Listed here are 30 T cell receptor beta chains from one sample, sequenced in a study of blood T cell repertoires in COVID-19. Sequencing was performed with immunoSEQ multiplex PCR; in TCRdb, only in-frame clones are kept and a portion is missing. This sample carries about 440,000 clones, approximately 90% of them seen once, and the ten largest clones take 1.5% to 2%. Source material: PBMCs or T cells enriched from blood (not recorded which). These receptors were obtained from a woman between 18 and 30 years old with acute COVID-19.

This clone was seen a few times. This chain joins TRBV4-3 and TRBJ1-6; D ambiguous. The germline V and J ends were trimmed by 1 base and 4 bases, with 5 bases remaining between them. Germline V gives CDR1 LGHNA, CDR2 YSLEER. This CDR3 is 14 amino acids long. CDR3 coding DNA: TGCGCCAGCAGCCAAGCGGGATATAATTCACCCCTCCACTTT. As protein: CASSQAGYNSPLHF.

The chain recombines TRBV5-4 with TRBJ1-3; TRBD1 agrees at 9 bases. The CDR3 spans 15 residues. V lost 4 bases to trimming and J lost 4 bases; unmatched junction nucleotides: 6. Looked up from germline, CDR1 is SGHNT and CDR2 is YYREEE (reference sequence). The CDR3: CASSGGDRAGNTIYF. DNA for the CDR3: TGTGCCAGCAGCGGCGGGGACAGGGCGGGAAACACCATATATTTT.

The chain joins TRBV6-5 to TRBJ1-1; no firm D call. The CDR3 contains 14 residues. The germline V and J ends were trimmed by 4 bases and 1 base, with 10 bases remaining between them. CDR1 and CDR2 (germline): MNHEY, SVGAGI. The CDR3 spells CASSFLPQNTEAFF. The CDR3 DNA sequence: TGTGCCAGCAGTTTCCTCCCACAGAACACTGAAGCTTTCTTT.

This clone was seen a single time. CDR3 residues: CATNKPGQGQDGYTF. The CDR3 nucleotides read TGTGCCACCAATAAACCGGGACAGGGGCAGGATGGCTACACCTTC. The gene calls are TRBV15 and TRBJ1-2; 10 nucleotides match TRBD1. Germline trimming cut 7 bases from V and 6 bases from J; bases unmatched to any gene: 11. Germline CDR1 and CDR2: LNHNV and YYDKDF (reference sequence). This CDR3 contains 15 residues.

This sequence joins TRBV18 and TRBJ1-5, with D unclear. Trimming left V 0 bases short and J 7 bases short, with 4 bases between. The CDR3 loop spans 12 amino acids. The germline CDR1 and CDR2 sequences are KGHSH and LQKENI. DNA of the CDR3: TGTGCCAGCTCACCACCGGGCCAGCCCCAGCATTTT. Protein product: CASSPPGQPQHF.

Here the CDR3 reads CATSRPGALNQPQHF. In nucleotides, the CDR3 is TGTGCCACCAGCCGGCCAGGGGCCCTCAATCAGCCCCAGCATTTT. The V and J genes are TRBV15 and TRBJ1-5; tentative D call: TRBD1 (6 bases). The V gene's germline CDR1 is LNHNV and CDR2 YYDKDF (reference sequence). The CDR3 is 15 amino acids. With 5 bases removed from V and 3 bases from J, the gap between germline ends came to 14 bases. Drawing the rest from reference TRBV15 and TRBJ1-5, the complete variable domain is DAMVIQNPRYQVTQFGKPVTLSCSQTLNHNVMYWYQQKSSQAPKLLFHYYDKDFNNEADTPDNFQSRRPNTSFCFLDIRSPGLGDTAMYLCATSRPGALNQPQHFGDGTRLSIL.

This clone was picked up one time. The chain combines TRBV27 with TRBJ1-1; no clear D. The CDR3 runs 14 residues. Germline V gene lookup returns CDR1 MNHEY and CDR2 SMNVEV (reference sequence). V lost 3 bases, J lost 0 bases, and 8 bases lay in between. The CDR3 sequence is CASSFAELNTEAFF. CDR3 sequence (DNA): TGTGCCAGCAGTTTTGCGGAGTTGAACACTGAAGCTTTCTTT.

This clone was counted only a few times. The chain is built from TRBV6-5 and TRBJ1-4; 7 bases map to TRBD1. J gave up 1 base and V 1 base, and 3 bases lay outside the gene matches. The CDR3 has 16 residues. CDR1 and CDR2 (germline): MNHEY, SVGAGI. DNA of the CDR3: TGTGCCAGCAGTTACTTCCGGACAGGAACTAATGAAAAACTGTTTTTT. Protein product: CASSYFRTGTNEKLFF.

The chain has TRBV6-5 and TRBJ1-3, with D unresolved. V lost 6 bases, J lost 3 bases, and 15 bases lay in between. This CDR3 contains 15 residues. Germline loops: CDR1 MNHEY, CDR2 SVGAGI. In nucleotides, the CDR3 is TGTGCCAGCAGCCAATCGGGAGGGCATGGAAACACCATATATTTT. The encoded protein is CASSQSGGHGNTIYF.

The CDR3 region has the DNA TGTGCCAGCAGTTTCCCGACAGGGAATTCACCCCTCCACTTT. Its translation: CASSFPTGNSPLHF. The V call is TRBV25-1, the J call TRBJ1-6; TRBD1 matches at 7 bases. The germline V gene encodes CDR1 MGHDK and CDR2 SYGVNS. Trimming took 5 bases from V and 7 from J; bases not matched to a gene: 5. The CDR3 spans 14 residues.

V gene TRBV3-1 (or the pseudogene TRBV3-2) combines with J gene TRBJ1-6; D not certain. CDR3 length: 14 amino acids. The V end was cut by 1 base, the J end by 8 bases, with 9 bases between. From germline, CDR1 is LGHDT and CDR2 YNNKEL (reference sequence). The CDR3 DNA reads TGTGCCAGCAGCCAAGTAAGCGGGGATTCACCCCTCCACTTT. Translating it yields CASSQVSGDSPLHF.

This clone was picked up one time. V usage is TRBV4-1 and J usage is TRBJ1-6; D call uncertain. CDR1 is MGHRA, CDR2 YSYEKL, per germline. V lost 1 base, J lost 5 bases, and 9 bases lay in between. This CDR3 region has 15 residues. The CDR3 sequence is CASSQGLSDNSPLHF. The CDR3 bases are TGCGCCAGCAGCCAAGGGCTGTCCGATAATTCACCCCTCCACTTT.

The V gene is TRBV9, the J gene TRBJ2-5, with 9 nucleotides matching TRBD2. V shed 7 bases, J shed 3 bases, and the junction held 10 bases outside the gene matches. Germline V gene lookup returns CDR1 SGDLS and CDR2 YYNGEE. The CDR3 contains 15 residues. The CDR3 sequence is CASATSGFLEETQYF. CDR3 coding DNA: TGTGCCAGCGCTACTAGCGGGTTTTTAGAAGAGACCCAGTACTTC. The full variable domain, completed using reference TRBV9 and TRBJ2-5, is DSGVTQTPKHLITATGQRVTLRCSPRSGDLSVYWYQQSLDQGLQFLIQYYNGEERAKGNILERFSAQQFPDLHSELNLSSLELGDSALYFCASATSGFLEETQYFGPGTRLLVL.

The V and J genes are TRBV30 and TRBJ2-7; a weak D match, TRBD1 (6 bases). The CDR3 spans 14 residues. The germline V gene encodes CDR1 GTSNPN and CDR2 SVGIG (reference sequence). Trimming removed 0 bases at V and 4 bases at J, with 13 bases between. The CDR3 coding sequence is TGTGCCTGGAGTGTACAGGGAGCAGGGTACGAGCAGTACTTC. Protein sequence: CAWSVQGAGYEQYF.

V and J are TRBV5-1 and TRBJ1-1, with 12 bases identical to TRBD1. The CDR3 covers 13 residues. V shed 4 bases, J shed 11 bases, and the junction held 6 bases outside the gene matches. Germline V gene lookup returns CDR1 SGHRS and CDR2 YFSETQ. The CDR3 nucleotides are TGCGCCAGCAGCCCCCCGGGACAGGGGGCGGCTTTCTTT. Translating it yields CASSPPGQGAAFF.

This rearrangement joins TRBV24-1 to TRBJ1-2; 7 positions agree with TRBD1. V was pared by 3 bases and J by 3 bases, with 3 bases of the junction left unmatched. Germline V CDR1 and CDR2: KGHDR, SFDVKD. There are 14 residues in the CDR3. The CDR3 loop is CATSDRDRHYGYTF. Here the CDR3 DNA reads TGTGCCACCAGTGATCGGGACAGACACTATGGCTACACCTTC.

The chain has TRBV6-5 and TRBJ2-2; D is possibly TRBD2 (6 bases). The CDR3 length is 13 residues. V was clipped by 11 bases and J by 4 bases, with 14 bases between them. Germline CDR1 and CDR2: MNHEY and SVGAGI. The CDR3 DNA reads TGTGCCGTCCAGGCCGGGGGCACCGGGGAGCTGTTTTTT. The encoded protein is CAVQAGGTGELFF.

The chain combines TRBV11-2 with TRBJ1-6; the match to TRBD1 covers 7 bases. The CDR3 has 14 amino acids. After removal of 8 bases from V and 7 bases from J, the junction contained 8 bases not matched to a gene. Germline CDR1 is SGHAT and CDR2 is FQNNGV. As DNA, the CDR3 is TGTGCCAGCCTCCCAGTCAGGGGGAATTCACCCCTCCACTTT. Its protein is CASLPVRGNSPLHF.

This chain connects TRBV18 to TRBJ1-1; tentative D call: TRBD1 (6 bases). Germline V gene data show CDR1 as KGHSH and CDR2 as LQKENI. The CDR3 spans 18 residues. Trimming stripped 3 bases from V and 1 base from J, with 21 bases between. The DNA for the CDR3 is TGTGCCAGCTCACCCCCTTCCGGAACGGGGGGGGCGAACACTGAAGCTTTCTTT. Amino acids: CASSPPSGTGGANTEAFF.

This chain connects TRBV19 to TRBJ2-1; the D gene is possibly TRBD2 (6 bases). Germline lookup yields CDR1 LNHDA and CDR2 SQIVND (reference sequence). The CDR3 loop spans 14 amino acids. V lost 5 bases and J lost 8, with 16 bases in between. The CDR3 spells CASSLIAVFDEQFF. The CDR3 bases are TGTGCCAGTAGTTTAATAGCGGTCTTCGATGAGCAGTTCTTC.

A few counts support this clone. V gene TRBV25-1 combines with J gene TRBJ2-7, with 15 bases matching TRBD2. The CDR3 is 16 amino acids. Germline V gives CDR1 MGHDK, CDR2 SYGVNS. The junction had 7 bases not matched to a gene; V was cut back by 3 bases and J by 7 bases. CDR3 sequence reads: CASSEGTSGRLGEQYF. The CDR3 DNA follows: TGTGCCAGCAGTGAGGGGACTAGCGGGAGGCTTGGAGAGCAGTACTTC.

The count of this clone is one. This chain uses TRBV10-3 with TRBJ1-5; 8 bases fit TRBD1. With V trimmed by 0 bases and J by 1 base, 5 bases remained unmatched. CDR3 length: 17 residues. The germline V gene encodes CDR1 ENHRY and CDR2 SYGVKD. The CDR3 DNA is TGTGCCATCAGTGAGTCACCGACAGGGGAGAGCAATCAGCCCCAGCATTTT. Its translation is CAISESPTGESNQPQHF.

In its sample, this clone was seen once. At the DNA level, this CDR3 is encoded by other sequences in the same sample as well. The CDR3 spells CASSLGQYNEQFF. CDR3 in DNA: TGCGCCAGCAGCTTGGGTCAGTACAATGAGCAGTTCTTC. The chain couples TRBV5-1 to TRBJ2-1, with unresolved D. The CDR3 totals 13 residues. The V end was cut by 0 bases, the J end by 4 bases, with 5 bases between. Germline V CDR1 and CDR2: SGHRS, YFSETQ.

The chain is built from TRBV11-2 and TRBJ2-1, with 9 bases identical to TRBD2. CDR1 is SGHAT, CDR2 FQNNGV, per germline. The ends lost 1 base at V and 7 bases at J; junction bases unmatched: 5. The CDR3 runs 15 residues. This chain's CDR3 is CASSLVAGGRNEQFF. The CDR3 coding sequence is TGTGCCAGCAGCTTAGTTGCGGGGGGGCGTAATGAGCAGTTCTTC.

The chain carries TRBV5-6 and TRBJ1-1, with D unclear. The V end lost 0 bases, the J end lost 0 bases, and 12 bases lay between the germline ends. This CDR3 is 16 amino acids long. Looked up from germline, CDR1 is SGHDT and CDR2 is YYEEEE. The CDR3 sequence: CASSLGARMLNTEAFF. For the CDR3, the DNA is TGTGCCAGCAGCTTGGGGGCCCGGATGTTGAACACTGAAGCTTTCTTT.

The chain carries TRBV7-9 and TRBJ1-1; D is perhaps TRBD1 (5 bases). CDR1 SEHNR and CDR2 FQNEAQ come from the germline V gene (reference sequence). Between the trimmed V and J ends, which lost 4 bases and 3 bases, there was a span of 15 bases. The CDR3 consists of 15 residues. The CDR3 DNA reads TGTGCCAGCAGCTGGACCAGGGCGTTATACACTGAAGCTTTCTTT. Residues: CASSWTRALYTEAFF.

This sequence joins TRBV19 and TRBJ1-2, with D possibly being TRBD1 (5 bases). The CDR3 is made up of 15 amino acids. Trimming cost V 4 bases and J 4 bases, with 16 bases left between them. Per the germline V gene, CDR1 is LNHDA and CDR2 is SQIVND (reference sequence). The CDR3 spells CASSSRDFRRYGYTF. The CDR3, as DNA: TGTGCCAGTAGTAGCCGGGACTTTCGACGCTATGGCTACACCTTC. The whole variable domain, remainder taken from reference TRBV19 and TRBJ1-2, is DGGITQSPKYLFRKEGQNVTLSCEQNLNHDAMYWYRQDPGQGLRLIYYSQIVNDFQKGDIAEGYSVSREKKESFPLTVTSAQKNPTAFYLCASSSRDFRRYGYTFGSGTRLTVV.

This sequence joins TRBV10-3 and TRBJ1-1; 7 nucleotides line up with TRBD1. CDR1 is ENHRY and CDR2 is SYGVKD in the germline V gene. V trimming: 0 bases; J trimming: 2 bases; junction bases outside the gene matches: 3. The CDR3 spans 15 residues. CDR3 sequence (DNA): TGTGCCATCAGTGAGTCTAACAGGGGAAACACTGAAGCTTTCTTT. Its translation is CAISESNRGNTEAFF.

J is TRBJ1-5 and V is TRBV7-9; 11 bases line up with TRBD1. J lost 9 bases, V lost 5 bases, and 12 bases had no gene match. Germline lookup yields CDR1 SEHNR and CDR2 FQNEAQ (reference sequence). This CDR3 is 16 amino acids long. CDR3 sequence (DNA): TGTGCCAGCAGCCCTACTCTCCGGGACAGGGGGGCGCCCCAGCATTTT. Protein product: CASSPTLRDRGAPQHF.

The chain combines TRBV7-2 with TRBJ2-7, with 11 bases fitting TRBD2. The length of the CDR3 is 18 residues. Unmatched junction bases numbered 11, after V lost 4 bases and J lost 0 bases. CDR1 and CDR2 from the germline V gene are SGHTA and FQGNSA. The CDR3 DNA reads as TGTGCCAGCAGCTACCCCCTAGCGGGGGGTCGACTCTCCTACGAGCAGTACTTC. Translation: CASSYPLAGGRLSYEQYF.